One sample yielded the 7 T cell receptor beta chains listed below, sequenced in a study of blood T cell repertoires in COVID-19. Method: immunoSEQ multiplex PCR; TCRdb's copy keeps in-frame clones and lacks some. Of about 140,000 clones detected, more than 70% appear once; the ten largest clones hold approximately 8.2%. The sample comprised peripheral blood. These receptors were collected from a woman in her fifties or sixties with acute or convalescent COVID-19.

This chain links TRBV6-5 with TRBJ1-2; 10 nucleotides line up with TRBD1. The CDR3 consists of 15 residues. Germline loops: CDR1 MNHEY, CDR2 SVGAGI. Unmatched junction bases numbered 9, after V lost 6 bases and J lost 5 bases. CDR3 sequence reads: CASSETGGASYGYTF. The CDR3 DNA reads TGTGCCAGCAGCGAGACAGGGGGCGCGTCGTATGGCTACACCTTC.

The chain employs TRBV5-4 and TRBJ2-7; 11 bases line up with TRBD2. This CDR3 comprises 16 residues. Germline V CDR1 and CDR2: SGHNT, YYREEE (reference sequence). The V segment lost 5 bases and the J segment 0 bases; nucleotides outside the gene matches: 7. The CDR3 reads CASSSSGGTISYEQYF. As DNA, the CDR3 is TGTGCCAGCAGTTCTAGCGGGGGGACAATCTCCTACGAGCAGTACTTC.

The chain has TRBV20-1 and TRBJ2-1; TRBD2 matches 10 bases. This CDR3 comprises 15 residues. Trimming took 3 bases from V and 9 from J; bases not matched to a gene: 11. Germline V CDR1 and CDR2: DFQATT, SNEGSKA (reference sequence). The CDR3 is CSASHRLAGVGEQFF. Here the CDR3 DNA reads TGCAGTGCTAGTCATCGGCTAGCGGGGGTGGGTGAGCAGTTCTTC.

This clone has a handful of counts. The chain combines TRBV4-1 with TRBJ2-7; TRBD1 might be the D (6 bases). Trimming took off 2 bases at V and 0 bases at J, with 20 bases between the two ends. CDR3 length: 18 amino acids. The germline CDR1 and CDR2 sequences are MGHRA and YSYEKL. The CDR3 sequence is CASSQIQPRQDSSYEQYF. The CDR3 DNA reads TGCGCCAGCAGCCAAATACAACCCCGACAGGATAGCTCCTACGAGCAGTACTTC.

The chain has TRBV9 and TRBJ1-2; TRBD1 might be the D (5 bases). This CDR3 has 23 amino acids. The V gene lost 4 bases and the J gene lost 1 base, with 38 bases spanning the gap. The V gene's germline CDR1 is SGDLS and CDR2 YYNGEE. The CDR3 bases are TGTGCCAGCAGCCTCACCAATCGACAGAGCCATTTACCACTCCCCCCATATAACTATGGCTACACCTTC. Residues: CASSLTNRQSHLPLPPYNYGYTF.

In DNA, the CDR3 is TGCAGCGTTGAGGGGACAGGTACGGATACGCAGTATTTT. Translating it yields CSVEGTGTDTQYF. The V and J genes are TRBV29-1 and TRBJ2-3; 8 bases line up with TRBD1. The V gene end was trimmed by 3 bases and the J gene end by 6 bases; junction bases not matched to a gene: 5. Germline V gene lookup returns CDR1 SQVTM and CDR2 ANQGSEA. The CDR3 spans 13 residues.

The CDR3 coding sequence is TGCAGCGTGGGTTCCGGGACAGGGAACACCGGGGAGCTGTTTTTT. Its translation is CSVGSGTGNTGELFF. This sequence joins TRBV29-1 and TRBJ2-2; 8 bases align to TRBD1. Germline CDR1 and CDR2: SQVTM and ANQGSEA. The CDR3 totals 15 residues. V lost 6 bases to trimming and J lost 1 base; unmatched junction nucleotides: 7.